This T cell receptor beta chain is from a study of T cell responses to AZD1222 COVID-19 vaccine. Broader study findings: Donors in the cohort were predominantly white British and more often female, and clonal diversity was possibly underestimated.

Regarding this clone: No antigen is known for it.

Data came from immunoSEQ multiplex PCR; TCRdb stores just in-frame clones and leaves some out. The sample has 150,000 to 200,000 clones, approximately 93% seen once. This material consisted of peripheral blood, taken 28 days after the second AZD1222 dose. The source is an adult who received the AZD1222 COVID-19 vaccine.

CDR3 sequence (DNA): TGTGCCAGCAGTTTAAGGGAGACCCAGTACTTC. It translates to CASSLRETQYF. The chain carries TRBV12-3 or TRBV12-4 and TRBJ2-5; D is uncertain. This CDR3 comprises 11 residues. The ends were cut back, 2 bases at V and 5 bases at J, with 3 bases in the middle.